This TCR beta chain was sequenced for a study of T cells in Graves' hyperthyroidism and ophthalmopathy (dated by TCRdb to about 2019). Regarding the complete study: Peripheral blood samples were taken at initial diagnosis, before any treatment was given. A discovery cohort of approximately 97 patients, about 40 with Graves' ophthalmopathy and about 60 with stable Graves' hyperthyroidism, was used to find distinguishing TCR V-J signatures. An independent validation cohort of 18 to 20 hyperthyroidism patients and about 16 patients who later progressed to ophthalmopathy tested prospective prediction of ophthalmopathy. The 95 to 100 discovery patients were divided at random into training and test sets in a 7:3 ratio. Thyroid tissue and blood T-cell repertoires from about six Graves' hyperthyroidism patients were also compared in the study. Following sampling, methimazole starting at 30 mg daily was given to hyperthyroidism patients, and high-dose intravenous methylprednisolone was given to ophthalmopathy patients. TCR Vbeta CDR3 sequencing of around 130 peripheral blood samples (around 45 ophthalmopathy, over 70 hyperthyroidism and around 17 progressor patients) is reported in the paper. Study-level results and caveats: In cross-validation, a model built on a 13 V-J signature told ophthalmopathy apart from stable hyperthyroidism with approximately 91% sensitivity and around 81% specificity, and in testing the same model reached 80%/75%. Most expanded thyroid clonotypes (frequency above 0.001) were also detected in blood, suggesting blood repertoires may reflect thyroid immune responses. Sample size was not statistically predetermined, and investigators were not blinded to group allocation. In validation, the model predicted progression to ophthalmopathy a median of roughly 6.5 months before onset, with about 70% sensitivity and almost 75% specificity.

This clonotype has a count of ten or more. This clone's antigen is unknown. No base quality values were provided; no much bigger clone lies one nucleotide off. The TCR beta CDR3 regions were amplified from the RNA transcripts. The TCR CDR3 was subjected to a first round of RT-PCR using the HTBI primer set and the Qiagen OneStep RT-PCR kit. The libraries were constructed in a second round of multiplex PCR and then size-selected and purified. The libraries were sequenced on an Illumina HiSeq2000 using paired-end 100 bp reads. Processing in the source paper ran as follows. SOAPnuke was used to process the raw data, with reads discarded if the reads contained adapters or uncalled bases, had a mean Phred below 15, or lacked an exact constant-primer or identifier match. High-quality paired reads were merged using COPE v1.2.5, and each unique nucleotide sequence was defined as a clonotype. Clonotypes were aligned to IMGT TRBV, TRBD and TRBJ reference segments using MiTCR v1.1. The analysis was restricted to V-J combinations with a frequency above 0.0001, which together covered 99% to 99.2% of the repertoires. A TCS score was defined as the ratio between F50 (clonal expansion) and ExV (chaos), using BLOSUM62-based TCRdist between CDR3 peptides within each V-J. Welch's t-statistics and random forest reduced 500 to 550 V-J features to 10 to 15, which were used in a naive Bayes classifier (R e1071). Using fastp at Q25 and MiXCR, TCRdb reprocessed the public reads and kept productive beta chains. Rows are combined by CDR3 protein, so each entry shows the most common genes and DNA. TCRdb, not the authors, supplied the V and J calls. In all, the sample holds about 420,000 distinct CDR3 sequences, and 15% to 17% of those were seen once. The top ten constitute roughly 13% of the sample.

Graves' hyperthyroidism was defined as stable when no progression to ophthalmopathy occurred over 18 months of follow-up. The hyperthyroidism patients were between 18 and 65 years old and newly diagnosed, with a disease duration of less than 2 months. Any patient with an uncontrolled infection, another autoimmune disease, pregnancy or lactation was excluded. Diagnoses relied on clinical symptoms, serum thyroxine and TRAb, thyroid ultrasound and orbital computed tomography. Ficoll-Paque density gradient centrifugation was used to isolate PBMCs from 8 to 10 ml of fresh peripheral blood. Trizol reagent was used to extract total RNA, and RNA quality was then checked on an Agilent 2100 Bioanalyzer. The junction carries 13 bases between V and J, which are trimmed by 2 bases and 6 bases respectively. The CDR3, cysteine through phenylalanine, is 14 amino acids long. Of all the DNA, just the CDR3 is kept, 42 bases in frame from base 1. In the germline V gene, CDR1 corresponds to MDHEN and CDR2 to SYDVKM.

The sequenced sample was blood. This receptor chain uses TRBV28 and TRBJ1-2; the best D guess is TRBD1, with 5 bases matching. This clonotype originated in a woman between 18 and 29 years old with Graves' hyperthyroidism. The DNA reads TGTGCCAGCAGTTTACGTTGGGGGTCTGATGGCTACACCTTC. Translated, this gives CASSLRWGSDGYTF.